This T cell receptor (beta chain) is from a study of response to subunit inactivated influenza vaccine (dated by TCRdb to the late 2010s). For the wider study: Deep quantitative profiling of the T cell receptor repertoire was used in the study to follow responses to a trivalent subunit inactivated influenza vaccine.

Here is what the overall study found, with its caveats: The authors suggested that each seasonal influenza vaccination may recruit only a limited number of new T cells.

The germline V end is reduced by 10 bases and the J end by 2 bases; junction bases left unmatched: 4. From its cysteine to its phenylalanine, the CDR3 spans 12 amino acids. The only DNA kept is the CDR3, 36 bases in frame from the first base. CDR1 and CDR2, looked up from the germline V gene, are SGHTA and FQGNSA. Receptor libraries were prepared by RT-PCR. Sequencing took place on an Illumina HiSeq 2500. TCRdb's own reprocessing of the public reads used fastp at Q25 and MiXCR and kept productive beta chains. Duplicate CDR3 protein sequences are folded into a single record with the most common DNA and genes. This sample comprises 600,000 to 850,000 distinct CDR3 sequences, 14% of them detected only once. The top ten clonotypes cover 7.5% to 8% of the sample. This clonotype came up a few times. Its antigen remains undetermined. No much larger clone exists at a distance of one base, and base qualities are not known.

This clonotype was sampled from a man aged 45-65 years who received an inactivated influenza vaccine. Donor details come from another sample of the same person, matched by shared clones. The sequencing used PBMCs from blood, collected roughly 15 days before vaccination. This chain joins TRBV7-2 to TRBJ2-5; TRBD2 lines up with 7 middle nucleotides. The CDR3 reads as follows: CATGGRQETQYF. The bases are TGTGCCACCGGCGGGAGACAAGAGACCCAGTACTTC. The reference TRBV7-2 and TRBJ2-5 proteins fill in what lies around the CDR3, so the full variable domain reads GAGVSQSPSNKVTEKGKDVELRCDPISGHTALYWYRQSLGQGLEFLIYFQGNSAPDKSGLPSDRFSAERTGGSVSTLTIQRTQQEDSAVYLCATGGRQETQYFGPGTRLLVL.